This TCR beta chain was sequenced in a study of neurological immune-mediated disorders. A note on this clonotype: Its antigen is as yet unknown. One junction end disagrees with the germline gene, perhaps due to a read error.

The cDNA was synthesized by 5'RACE incorporating 10-nucleotide random UMIs. Each CDR3 protein gets one entry after TCRdb re-called the 5' RACE reads with MiXCR. Of some 10,000 distinct CDR3 sequences in the sample, over 20% were seen once. Libraries from sorted cells used approximately 940,000 T cells (CD4+ or CD8+). General study points: HTLV-1-associated myelopathy ranked highest for TCR clonal expansion and multiple sclerosis lowest, beneath healthy controls.

The TCR sequence derives from a woman in her fifties or sixties with HTLV-1-associated myelopathy (HAM/TSP). What was sequenced was CD8+ T cells from blood.

CDR3 coding DNA: TGCGCCAGCGTTGGAATGGAGACAAATGAGCAGTTCTTC. This codes for CASVGMETNEQFF. The chain couples TRBV9 to TRBJ2-7; D gene uncertain. The J call may be mistaken, given a closer DNA end match to TRBJ2-1. Germline V CDR1 and CDR2: SGDLS, YYNGEE. This CDR3 spans 13 amino acids.